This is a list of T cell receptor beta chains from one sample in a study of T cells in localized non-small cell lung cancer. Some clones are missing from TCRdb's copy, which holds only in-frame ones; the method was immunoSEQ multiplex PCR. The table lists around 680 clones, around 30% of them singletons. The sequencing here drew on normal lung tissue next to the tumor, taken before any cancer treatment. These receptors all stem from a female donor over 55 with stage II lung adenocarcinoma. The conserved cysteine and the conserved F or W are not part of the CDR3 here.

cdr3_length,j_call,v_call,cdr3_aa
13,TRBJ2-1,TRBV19,ASSTSHGLVYEQF
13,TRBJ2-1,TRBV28,ASSLWTSGPNEQF
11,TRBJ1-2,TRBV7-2,ASSPVRGHGYT
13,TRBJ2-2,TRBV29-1,SVKGPGLNTGELF
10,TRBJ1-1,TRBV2,ASNFRQGEAF
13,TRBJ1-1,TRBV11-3,ASSLQGARNTEAF
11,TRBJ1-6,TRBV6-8,ASSDGVERPLH